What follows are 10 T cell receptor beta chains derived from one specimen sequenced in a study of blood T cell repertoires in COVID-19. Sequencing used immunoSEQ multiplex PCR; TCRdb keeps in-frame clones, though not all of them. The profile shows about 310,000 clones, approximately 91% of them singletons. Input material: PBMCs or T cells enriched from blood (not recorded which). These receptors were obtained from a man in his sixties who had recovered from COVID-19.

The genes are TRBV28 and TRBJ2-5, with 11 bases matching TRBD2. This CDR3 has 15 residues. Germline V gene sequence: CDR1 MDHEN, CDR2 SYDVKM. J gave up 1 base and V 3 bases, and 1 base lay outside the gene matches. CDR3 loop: CASSFTSGSQETQYF. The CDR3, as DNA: TGTGCCAGCAGTTTTACTAGCGGGAGCCAAGAGACCCAGTACTTC. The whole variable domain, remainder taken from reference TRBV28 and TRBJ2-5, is DVKVTQSSRYLVKRTGEKVFLECVQDMDHENMFWYRQDPGLGLRLIYFSYDVKMKEKGDIPEGYSVSREKKERFSLILESASTNQTSMYLCASSFTSGSQETQYFGPGTRLLVL.

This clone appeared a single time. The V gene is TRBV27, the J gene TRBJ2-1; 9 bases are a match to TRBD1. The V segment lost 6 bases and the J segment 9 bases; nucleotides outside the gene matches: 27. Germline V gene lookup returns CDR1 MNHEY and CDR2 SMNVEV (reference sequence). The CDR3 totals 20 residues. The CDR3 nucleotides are TGTGCCAGCAGCCTTAAGGCCACCCCACCGGGACAGGGTAAGAGGAGTGAGCAGTTCTTC. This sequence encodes CASSLKATPPGQGKRSEQFF.

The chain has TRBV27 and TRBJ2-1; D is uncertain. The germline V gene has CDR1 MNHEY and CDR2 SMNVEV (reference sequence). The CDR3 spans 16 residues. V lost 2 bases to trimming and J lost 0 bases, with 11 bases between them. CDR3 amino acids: CASSLRWLGSYNEQFF. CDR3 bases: TGTGCCAGCAGTTTAAGGTGGCTAGGCTCCTACAATGAGCAGTTCTTC.

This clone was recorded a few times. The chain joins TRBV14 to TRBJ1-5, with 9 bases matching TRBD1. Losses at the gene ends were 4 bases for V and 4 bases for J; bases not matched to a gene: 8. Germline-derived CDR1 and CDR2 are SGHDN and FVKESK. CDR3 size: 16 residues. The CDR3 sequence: CASSPLGDRANQPQHF. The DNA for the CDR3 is TGTGCCAGCAGCCCACTTGGGGACAGGGCGAATCAGCCCCAGCATTTT.

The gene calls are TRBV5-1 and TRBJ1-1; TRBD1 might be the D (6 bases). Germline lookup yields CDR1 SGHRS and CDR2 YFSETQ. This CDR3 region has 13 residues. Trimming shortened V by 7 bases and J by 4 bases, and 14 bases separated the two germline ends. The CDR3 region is CASHGGLGTEAFF. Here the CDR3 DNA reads TGCGCCAGCCACGGGGGGCTCGGCACTGAAGCTTTCTTT.

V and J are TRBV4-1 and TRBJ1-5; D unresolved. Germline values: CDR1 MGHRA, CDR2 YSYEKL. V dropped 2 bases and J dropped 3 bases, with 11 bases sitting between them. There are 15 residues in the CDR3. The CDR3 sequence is CASSQHDLDNQPQHF. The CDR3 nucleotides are TGCGCCAGCAGCCAACACGACCTAGACAATCAGCCCCAGCATTTT.

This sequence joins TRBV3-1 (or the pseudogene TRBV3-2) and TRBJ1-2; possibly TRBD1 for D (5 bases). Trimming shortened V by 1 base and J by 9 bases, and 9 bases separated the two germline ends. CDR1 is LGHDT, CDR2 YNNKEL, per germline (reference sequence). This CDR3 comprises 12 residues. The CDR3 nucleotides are TGTGCCAGCAGCCAAGCGGCAGGGAGCTACACCTTC. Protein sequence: CASSQAAGSYTF.

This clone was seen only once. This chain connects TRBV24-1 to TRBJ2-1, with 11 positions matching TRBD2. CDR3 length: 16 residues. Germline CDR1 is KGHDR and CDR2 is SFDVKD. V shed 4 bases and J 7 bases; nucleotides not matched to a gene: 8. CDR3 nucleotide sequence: TGTGCCACCAGTGACCCCGGGGCTAGCGGGAGGAATGAGCAGTTCTTC. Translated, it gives CATSDPGASGRNEQFF.

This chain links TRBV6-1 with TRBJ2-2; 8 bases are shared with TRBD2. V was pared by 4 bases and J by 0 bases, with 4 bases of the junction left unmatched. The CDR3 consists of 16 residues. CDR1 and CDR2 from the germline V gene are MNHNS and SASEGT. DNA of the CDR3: TGTGCCAGCAGTGCGTCGGGAGGGACGAACACCGGGGAGCTGTTTTTT. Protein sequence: CASSASGGTNTGELFF.

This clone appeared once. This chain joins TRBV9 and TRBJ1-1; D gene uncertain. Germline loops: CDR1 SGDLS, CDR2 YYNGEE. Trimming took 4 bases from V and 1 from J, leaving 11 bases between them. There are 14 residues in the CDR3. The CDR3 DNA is TGTGCCAGCAGCCCCCGAGGTGGGAACACTGAAGCTTTCTTT. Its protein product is CASSPRGGNTEAFF.